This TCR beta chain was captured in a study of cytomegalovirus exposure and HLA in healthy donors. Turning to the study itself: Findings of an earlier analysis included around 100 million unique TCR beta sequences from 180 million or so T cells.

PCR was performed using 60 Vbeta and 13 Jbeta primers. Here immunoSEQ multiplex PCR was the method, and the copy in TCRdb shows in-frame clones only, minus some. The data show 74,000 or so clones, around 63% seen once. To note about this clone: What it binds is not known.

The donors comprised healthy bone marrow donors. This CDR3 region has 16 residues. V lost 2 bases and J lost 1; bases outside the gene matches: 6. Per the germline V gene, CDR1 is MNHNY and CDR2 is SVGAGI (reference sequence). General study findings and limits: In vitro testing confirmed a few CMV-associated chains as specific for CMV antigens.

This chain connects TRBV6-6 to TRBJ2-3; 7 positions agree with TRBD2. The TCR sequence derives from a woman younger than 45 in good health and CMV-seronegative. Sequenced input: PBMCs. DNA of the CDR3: TGTGCCAGCAGTTACGGCGGGAGTAGGGGCACAGATACGCAGTATTTT. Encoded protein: CASSYGGSRGTDTQYF.